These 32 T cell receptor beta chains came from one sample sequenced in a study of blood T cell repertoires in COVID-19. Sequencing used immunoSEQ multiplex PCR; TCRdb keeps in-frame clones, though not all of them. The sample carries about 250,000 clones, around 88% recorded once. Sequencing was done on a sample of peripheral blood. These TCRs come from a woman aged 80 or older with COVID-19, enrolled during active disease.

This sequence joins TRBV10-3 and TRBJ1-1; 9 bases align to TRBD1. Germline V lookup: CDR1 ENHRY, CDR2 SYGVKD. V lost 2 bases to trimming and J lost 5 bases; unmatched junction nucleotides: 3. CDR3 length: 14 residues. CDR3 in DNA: TGTGCCATCAGTGAGCCAGGGACAGGGACTGAAGCTTTCTTT. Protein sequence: CAISEPGTGTEAFF.

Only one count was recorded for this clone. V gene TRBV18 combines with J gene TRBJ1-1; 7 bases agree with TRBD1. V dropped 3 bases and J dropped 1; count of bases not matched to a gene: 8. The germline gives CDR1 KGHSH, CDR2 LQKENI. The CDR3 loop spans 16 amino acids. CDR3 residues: CASSPSIWTGNTEAFF. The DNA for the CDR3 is TGTGCCAGCTCACCCAGTATTTGGACAGGGAACACTGAAGCTTTCTTT.

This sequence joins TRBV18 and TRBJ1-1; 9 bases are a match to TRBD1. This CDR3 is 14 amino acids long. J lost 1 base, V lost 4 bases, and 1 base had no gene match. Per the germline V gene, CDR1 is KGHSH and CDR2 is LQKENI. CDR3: CASSQQGANTEAFF. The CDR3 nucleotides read TGTGCCAGCTCACAACAGGGGGCGAACACTGAAGCTTTCTTT. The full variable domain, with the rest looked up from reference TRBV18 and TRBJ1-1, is NAGVMQNPRHLVRRRGQEARLRCSPMKGHSHVYWYRQLPEEGLKFMVYLQKENIIDESGMPKERFSAEFPKEGPSILRIQQVVRGDSAAYFCASSQQGANTEAFFGQGTRLTVV.

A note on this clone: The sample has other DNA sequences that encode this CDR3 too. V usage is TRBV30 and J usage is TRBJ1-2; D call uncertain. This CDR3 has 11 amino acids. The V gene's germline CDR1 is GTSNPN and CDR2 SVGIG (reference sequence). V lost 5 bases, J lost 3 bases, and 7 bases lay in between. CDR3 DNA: TGTGCCTGGGGGAGGGACTATGGCTACACCTTC. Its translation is CAWGRDYGYTF.

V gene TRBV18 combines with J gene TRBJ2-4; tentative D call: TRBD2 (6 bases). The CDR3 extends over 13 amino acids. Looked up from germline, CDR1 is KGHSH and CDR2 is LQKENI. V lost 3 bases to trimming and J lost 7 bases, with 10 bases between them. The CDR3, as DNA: TGTGCCAGCTCACCCTCGGGGGAGAACATTCAGTACTTC. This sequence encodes CASSPSGENIQYF.

The CDR3 protein is CASQTSGGATGYEQYF. CDR3 nucleotides: TGCGCCAGCCAGACTAGCGGGGGGGCCACGGGATACGAGCAGTACTTC. V is TRBV5-1 and J is TRBJ2-7, with 14 bases identical to TRBD2. CDR3 length: 16 residues. Germline CDR1 reads SGHRS; CDR2 reads YFSETQ. J gave up 4 bases and V 7 bases, and 10 bases lay outside the gene matches.

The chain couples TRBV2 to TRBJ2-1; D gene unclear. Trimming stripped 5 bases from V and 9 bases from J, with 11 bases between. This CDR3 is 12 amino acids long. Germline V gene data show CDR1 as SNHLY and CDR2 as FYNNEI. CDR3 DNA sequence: TGTGCCAGCAGTCGCCCATTCGGTGAGCAGTTCTTC. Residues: CASSRPFGEQFF. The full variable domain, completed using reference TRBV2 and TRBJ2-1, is EPEVTQTPSHQVTQMGQEVILRCVPISNHLYFYWYRQILGQKVEFLVSFYNNEISEKSEIFDDQFSVERPDGSNFTLKIRSTKLEDSAMYFCASSRPFGEQFFGPGTRLTVL.

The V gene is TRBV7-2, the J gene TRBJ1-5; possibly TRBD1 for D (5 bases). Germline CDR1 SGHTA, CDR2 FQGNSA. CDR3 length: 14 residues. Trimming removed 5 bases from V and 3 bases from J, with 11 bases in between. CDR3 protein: CASSLGGINQPQHF. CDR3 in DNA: TGTGCCAGCAGCCTGGGGGGGATCAATCAGCCCCAGCATTTT.

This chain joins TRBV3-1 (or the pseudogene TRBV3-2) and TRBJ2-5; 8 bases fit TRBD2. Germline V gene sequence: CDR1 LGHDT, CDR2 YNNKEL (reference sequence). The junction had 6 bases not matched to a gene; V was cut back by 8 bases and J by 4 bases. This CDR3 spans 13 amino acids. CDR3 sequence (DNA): TGTGCCAGCCAGCGGGGGCCGGGAGAGACCCAGTACTTC. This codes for CASQRGPGETQYF.

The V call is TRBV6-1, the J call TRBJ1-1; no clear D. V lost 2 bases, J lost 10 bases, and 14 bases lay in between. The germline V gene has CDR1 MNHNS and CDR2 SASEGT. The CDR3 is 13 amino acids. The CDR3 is CASSEPRVVRAFF. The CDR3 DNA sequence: TGTGCCAGCAGTGAACCCCGAGTGGTTCGAGCTTTCTTT.

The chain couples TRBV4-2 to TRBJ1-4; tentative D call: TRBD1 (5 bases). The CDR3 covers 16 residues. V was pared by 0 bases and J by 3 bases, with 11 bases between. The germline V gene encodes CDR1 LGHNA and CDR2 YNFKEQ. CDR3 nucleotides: TGTGCCAGCAGCCAAGATTCGACAGCGTCTAATGAAAAACTGTTTTTT. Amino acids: CASSQDSTASNEKLFF.

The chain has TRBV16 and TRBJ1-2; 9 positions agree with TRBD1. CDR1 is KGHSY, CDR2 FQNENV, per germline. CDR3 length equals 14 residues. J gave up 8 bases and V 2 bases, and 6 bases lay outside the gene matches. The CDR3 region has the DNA TGTGCCAGCAGCCAAGAGACAGGGGGATGGGGCTACACCTTC. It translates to CASSQETGGWGYTF.

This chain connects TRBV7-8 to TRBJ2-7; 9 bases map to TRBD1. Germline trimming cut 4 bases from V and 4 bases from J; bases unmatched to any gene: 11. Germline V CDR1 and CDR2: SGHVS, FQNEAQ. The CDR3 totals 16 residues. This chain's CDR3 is CASSSIPGQGQYEQYF. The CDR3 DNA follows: TGTGCCAGCAGCTCAATTCCGGGACAGGGACAATACGAGCAGTACTTC.

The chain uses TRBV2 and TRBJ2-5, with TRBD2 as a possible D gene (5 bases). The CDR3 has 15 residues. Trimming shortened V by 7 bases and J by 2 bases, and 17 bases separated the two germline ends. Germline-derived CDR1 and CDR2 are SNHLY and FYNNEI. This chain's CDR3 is CASTLTRLPQETQYF. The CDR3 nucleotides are TGTGCCAGCACCCTAACGAGACTACCACAAGAGACCCAGTACTTC. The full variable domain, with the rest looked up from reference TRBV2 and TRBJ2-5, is EPEVTQTPSHQVTQMGQEVILRCVPISNHLYFYWYRQILGQKVEFLVSFYNNEISEKSEIFDDQFSVERPDGSNFTLKIRSTKLEDSAMYFCASTLTRLPQETQYFGPGTRLLVL.

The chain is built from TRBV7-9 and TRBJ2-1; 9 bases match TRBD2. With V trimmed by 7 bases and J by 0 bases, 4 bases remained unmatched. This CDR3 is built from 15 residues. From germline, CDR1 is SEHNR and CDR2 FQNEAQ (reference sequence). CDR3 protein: CASTLAGSSYNEQFF. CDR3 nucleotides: TGTGCCAGCACCCTAGCGGGGAGCTCCTACAATGAGCAGTTCTTC.

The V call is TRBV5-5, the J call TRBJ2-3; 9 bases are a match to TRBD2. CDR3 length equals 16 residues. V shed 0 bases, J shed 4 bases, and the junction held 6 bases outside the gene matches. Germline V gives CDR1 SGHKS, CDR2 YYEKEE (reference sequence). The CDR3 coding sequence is TGTGCCAGCAGCTTGGCTAGCGGGGCAAGGGCAGATACGCAGTATTTT. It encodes CASSLASGARADTQYF.

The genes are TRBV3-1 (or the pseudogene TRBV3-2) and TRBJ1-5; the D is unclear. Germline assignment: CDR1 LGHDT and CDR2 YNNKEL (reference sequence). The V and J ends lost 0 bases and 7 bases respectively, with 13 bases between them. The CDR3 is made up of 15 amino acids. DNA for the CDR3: TGTGCCAGCAGCCAAGATTCGCGGGGTACACAGCCCCAGCATTTT. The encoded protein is CASSQDSRGTQPQHF.

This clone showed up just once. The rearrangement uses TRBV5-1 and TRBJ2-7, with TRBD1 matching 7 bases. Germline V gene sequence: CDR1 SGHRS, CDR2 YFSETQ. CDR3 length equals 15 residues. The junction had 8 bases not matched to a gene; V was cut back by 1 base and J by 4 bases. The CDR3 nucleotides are TGCGCCAGCAGCTTGAACCCGGGACAGTCATACGAGCAGTACTTC. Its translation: CASSLNPGQSYEQYF.

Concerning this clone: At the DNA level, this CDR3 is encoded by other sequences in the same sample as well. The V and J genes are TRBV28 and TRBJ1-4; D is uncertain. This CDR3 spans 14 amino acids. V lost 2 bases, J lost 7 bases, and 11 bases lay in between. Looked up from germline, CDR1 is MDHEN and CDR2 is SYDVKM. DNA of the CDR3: TGTGCCAGCAGTTTAGGCGGTTTGGGTGAAAAACTGTTTTTT. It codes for CASSLGGLGEKLFF. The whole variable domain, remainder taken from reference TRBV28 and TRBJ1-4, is DVKVTQSSRYLVKRTGEKVFLECVQDMDHENMFWYRQDPGLGLRLIYFSYDVKMKEKGDIPEGYSVSREKKERFSLILESASTNQTSMYLCASSLGGLGEKLFFGSGTQLSVL.

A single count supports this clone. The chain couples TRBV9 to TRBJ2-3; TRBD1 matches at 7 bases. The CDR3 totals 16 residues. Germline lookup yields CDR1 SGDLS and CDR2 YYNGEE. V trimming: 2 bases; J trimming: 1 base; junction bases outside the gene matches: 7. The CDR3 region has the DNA TGTGCCAGCAGCGTCACAACAGGGGCGGGCACAGATACGCAGTATTTT. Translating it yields CASSVTTGAGTDTQYF. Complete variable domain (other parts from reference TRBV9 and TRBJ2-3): DSGVTQTPKHLITATGQRVTLRCSPRSGDLSVYWYQQSLDQGLQFLIQYYNGEERAKGNILERFSAQQFPDLHSELNLSSLELGDSALYFCASSVTTGAGTDTQYFGPGTRLTVL.

CDR3 coding DNA: TGCAGTGCTAGAGATCTCAATGAGCAGTTCTTC. Encoded protein: CSARDLNEQFF. The rearrangement links TRBV20-1 to TRBJ2-1; D ambiguous. The V end was cut by 0 bases, the J end by 6 bases, with 3 bases between. Germline V gene sequence: CDR1 DFQATT, CDR2 SNEGSKA (reference sequence). This CDR3 region has 11 residues.

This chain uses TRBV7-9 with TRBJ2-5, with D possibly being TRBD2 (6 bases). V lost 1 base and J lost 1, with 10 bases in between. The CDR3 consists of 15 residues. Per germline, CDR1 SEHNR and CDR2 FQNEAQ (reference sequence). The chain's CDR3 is CASSLGVAAQETQYF. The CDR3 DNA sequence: TGTGCCAGCAGCTTAGGCGTAGCGGCCCAAGAGACCCAGTACTTC. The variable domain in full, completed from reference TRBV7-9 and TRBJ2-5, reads DTGVSQNPRHKITKRGQNVTFRCDPISEHNRLYWYRQTLGQGPEFLTYFQNEAQLEKSRLLSDRFSAERPKGSFSTLEIQRTEQGDSAMYLCASSLGVAAQETQYFGPGTRLLVL.

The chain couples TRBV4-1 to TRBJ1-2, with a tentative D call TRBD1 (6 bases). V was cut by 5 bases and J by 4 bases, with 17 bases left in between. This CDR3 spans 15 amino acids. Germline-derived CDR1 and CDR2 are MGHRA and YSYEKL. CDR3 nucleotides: TGCGCCAGCAGCACTCAAACAGGGATCGCCTATGGCTACACCTTC. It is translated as CASSTQTGIAYGYTF.

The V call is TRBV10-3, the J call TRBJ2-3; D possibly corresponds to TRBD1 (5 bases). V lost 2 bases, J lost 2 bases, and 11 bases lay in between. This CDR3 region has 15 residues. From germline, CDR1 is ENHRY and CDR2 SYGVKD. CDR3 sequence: CAISEARAATDTQYF. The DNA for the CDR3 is TGTGCCATCAGTGAGGCCAGGGCCGCCACAGATACGCAGTATTTT.

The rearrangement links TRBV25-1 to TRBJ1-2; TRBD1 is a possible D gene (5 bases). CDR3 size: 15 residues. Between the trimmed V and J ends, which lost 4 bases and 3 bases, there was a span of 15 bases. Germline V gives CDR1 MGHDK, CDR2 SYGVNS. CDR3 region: CASSASWGVDYGYTF. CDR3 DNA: TGTGCCAGCAGTGCCTCCTGGGGGGTCGACTATGGCTACACCTTC.

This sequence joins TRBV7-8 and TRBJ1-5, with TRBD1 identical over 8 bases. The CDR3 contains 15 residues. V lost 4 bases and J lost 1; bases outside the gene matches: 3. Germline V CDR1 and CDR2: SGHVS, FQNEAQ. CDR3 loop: CASSSQGASNQPQHF. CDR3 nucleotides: TGTGCCAGCAGCTCTCAGGGGGCAAGCAATCAGCCCCAGCATTTT.

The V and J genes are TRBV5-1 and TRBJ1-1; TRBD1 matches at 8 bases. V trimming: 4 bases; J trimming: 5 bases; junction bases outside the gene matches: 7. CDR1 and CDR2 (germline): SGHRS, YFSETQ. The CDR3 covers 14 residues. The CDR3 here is CASSQDRGGTEAFF. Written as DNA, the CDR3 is TGCGCCAGCAGCCAAGACAGGGGAGGAACTGAAGCTTTCTTT.

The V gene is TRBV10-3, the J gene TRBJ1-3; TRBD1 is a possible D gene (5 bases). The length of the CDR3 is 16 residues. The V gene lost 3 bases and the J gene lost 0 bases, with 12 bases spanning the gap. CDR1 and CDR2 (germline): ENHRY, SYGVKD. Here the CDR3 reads CAISDSRTPSGNTIYF. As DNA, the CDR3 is TGTGCCATCAGTGATTCTAGGACACCCTCTGGAAACACCATATATTTT.

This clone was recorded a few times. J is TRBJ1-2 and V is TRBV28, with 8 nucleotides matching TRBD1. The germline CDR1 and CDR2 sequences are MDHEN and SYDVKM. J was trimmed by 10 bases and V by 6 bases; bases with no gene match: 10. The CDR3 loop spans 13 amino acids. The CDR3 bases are TGTGCCAGCAGATCAGGACAGGGCAGTTTCTACACCTTC. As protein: CASRSGQGSFYTF.

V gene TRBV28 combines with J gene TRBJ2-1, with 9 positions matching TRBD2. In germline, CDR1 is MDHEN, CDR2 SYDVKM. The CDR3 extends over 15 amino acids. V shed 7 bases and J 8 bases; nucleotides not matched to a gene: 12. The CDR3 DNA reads TGTGCCAGCATGGGGTGGGCTAGCGGGGAGGATGAGCAGTTCTTC. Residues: CASMGWASGEDEQFF.

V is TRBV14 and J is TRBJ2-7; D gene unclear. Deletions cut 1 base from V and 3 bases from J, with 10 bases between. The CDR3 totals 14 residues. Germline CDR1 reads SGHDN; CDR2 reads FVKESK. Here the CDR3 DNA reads TGTGCCAGCAGCCAAGGGAACAGCTACTACGAGCAGTACTTC. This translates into CASSQGNSYYEQYF.

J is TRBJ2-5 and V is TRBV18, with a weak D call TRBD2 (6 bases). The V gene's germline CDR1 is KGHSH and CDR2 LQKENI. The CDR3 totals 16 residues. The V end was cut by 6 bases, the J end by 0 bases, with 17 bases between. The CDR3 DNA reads TGTGCCAGCTCTCCCATGACGGGGGAGTACCAAGAGACCCAGTACTTC. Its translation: CASSPMTGEYQETQYF.